The 13 T cell receptor beta chains below come from one sample, sequenced in a study of T-cell reconstitution after alpha-beta-depleted transplantation in children. TCRbeta library preparation incorporated unique molecular identifiers. TCRdb used MiXCR to reprocess the PCR reads, holding one entry per CDR3 protein. This sample has 200,000 to 300,000 distinct CDR3 sequences, with 12% found just once. Sample: PBMCs from the stem cell graft donor, taken from the stem cell graft. The origin of the receptors is a human donor who donated a stem cell graft to a child with acute lymphoblastic leukemia.

This clonotype was counted at least ten times. The chain links TRBV12-3 or TRBV12-4 to TRBJ2-1, with 9 nucleotides matching TRBD1. V shed 4 bases, J shed 1 base, and the junction held 11 bases outside the gene matches. CDR3 length: 18 amino acids. CDR3 in DNA: TGTGCCAGCAGTTCACTCACAGGGGGCGCGAGGTCCTACAATGAGCAGTTCTTC. Protein sequence: CASSSLTGGARSYNEQFF.

This clonotype was seen more than once but under ten times. The chain is built from TRBV6-1 and TRBJ2-4; 9 bases are a match to TRBD1. Germline V gene data show CDR1 as MNHNS and CDR2 as SASEGT. After removal of 5 bases from V and 3 bases from J, the junction contained 8 bases not matched to a gene. This CDR3 contains 16 residues. The CDR3 DNA reads TGTGCCAGCAGTCCGTCCCGGGACAGGGACAAAAACATTCAGTACTTC. Protein: CASSPSRDRDKNIQYF.

This clonotype was found a few times. This chain links TRBV19 with TRBJ2-7, with D perhaps TRBD1 (5 bases). This CDR3 has 13 amino acids. Deletions cut 5 bases from V and 2 bases from J, with 10 bases between. Germline assignment: CDR1 LNHDA and CDR2 SQIVND (reference sequence). CDR3 in DNA: TGTGCCAGTAGTGAACAGGCGCCCTACGAGCAGTACTTC. Protein: CASSEQAPYEQYF.

This clonotype was counted ten times or more. The V call is TRBV6-2 or TRBV6-3, the J call TRBJ1-4; D is ambiguous. Germline values: CDR1 MNHEY, CDR2 SVGEGT. The CDR3 is made up of 11 amino acids. V gave up 6 bases and J gave up 10 bases, with 9 bases separating them. In DNA form, the CDR3 reads TGTGCCAGCAGCGTATATGGAAAACTGTTTTTT. The encoded protein is CASSVYGKLFF.

This clonotype was seen ten or more times. The chain is built from TRBV6-1 and TRBJ2-3; D gene unclear. V was shortened by 2 bases and J by 10 bases, with 10 bases between the two germline ends. Germline V gene lookup returns CDR1 MNHNS and CDR2 SASEGT. This CDR3 has 12 amino acids. The CDR3 is CASSERDSAQYF. CDR3 nucleotide sequence: TGTGCCAGCAGTGAAAGGGATTCTGCGCAGTATTTT.

This clonotype was found many times. This chain connects TRBV20-1 to TRBJ2-4; D gene unclear. This CDR3 is built from 12 residues. Per germline, CDR1 DFQATT and CDR2 SNEGSKA (reference sequence). Between the trimmed V and J ends, which lost 5 bases and 6 bases, there was a span of 11 bases. This chain's CDR3 is CSAALSGNIQYF. The CDR3 DNA reads as TGCAGTGCTGCCCTCTCAGGAAACATTCAGTACTTC.

This clonotype was observed many times. The chain recombines TRBV6-6 with TRBJ2-3; D is undetermined. Germline V gene sequence: CDR1 MNHNY, CDR2 SVGAGI (reference sequence). This CDR3 spans 11 amino acids. The V end was cut by 8 bases, the J end by 4 bases, with 7 bases between. CDR3 region: CASGSADTQYF. The CDR3 DNA follows: TGTGCCAGCGGATCGGCAGATACGCAGTATTTT.

This clonotype was observed at least ten times. V and J are TRBV28 and TRBJ1-1; no clear D. The V end was cut by 8 bases, the J end by 3 bases, with 7 bases between. CDR1 and CDR2 (germline): MDHEN, SYDVKM. This CDR3 spans 11 amino acids. The CDR3 loop is CASLSDTEAFF. In DNA, the CDR3 is TGTGCCAGCTTGTCGGACACTGAAGCTTTCTTT. Drawing the rest from reference TRBV28 and TRBJ1-1, the complete variable domain is DVKVTQSSRYLVKRTGEKVFLECVQDMDHENMFWYRQDPGLGLRLIYFSYDVKMKEKGDIPEGYSVSREKKERFSLILESASTNQTSMYLCASLSDTEAFFGQGTRLTVV.

At least ten counts were recorded for this clonotype. V usage is TRBV10-3 and J usage is TRBJ2-3; 9 bases agree with TRBD2. The germline V gene has CDR1 ENHRY and CDR2 SYGVKD. The V segment lost 6 bases and the J segment 1 base; nucleotides outside the gene matches: 8. CDR3 length: 16 residues. DNA of the CDR3: TGTGCCATCAGCTCAGTAGCGGGAGAAGGCACAGATACGCAGTATTTT. It codes for CAISSVAGEGTDTQYF.

This clonotype was counted ten times or more. The rearrangement uses TRBV9 and TRBJ1-3; no definite D call. This CDR3 region has 12 residues. Germline values: CDR1 SGDLS, CDR2 YYNGEE. The V end was cut by 4 bases, the J end by 10 bases, with 12 bases between. The CDR3 sequence: CASSPPDGTIYF. CDR3 DNA sequence: TGTGCCAGCAGCCCCCCGGACGGGACCATATATTTT.

In this sample, this clonotype turned up a few times. The CDR3 nucleotides are TGTGCCAGCTCTTGGGGAGCAGGGAGCTCTGGAAACACCATATATTTT. Translated, it gives CASSWGAGSSGNTIYF. The chain joins TRBV7-9 to TRBJ1-3; the D gene is possibly TRBD1 (5 bases). The germline gives CDR1 SEHNR, CDR2 FQNEAQ (reference sequence). The ends were cut back, 8 bases at V and 0 bases at J, with 17 bases in the middle. This CDR3 comprises 16 residues.

This clonotype was recorded many times. The rearrangement uses TRBV12-3 or TRBV12-4 and TRBJ2-2, with 7 bases that match TRBD1. CDR3 length: 15 amino acids. V gave up 6 bases and J gave up 1 base; unmatched junction bases: 5. DNA of the CDR3: TGTGCCAGCAGCCCCAGGGGGATGAACACCGGGGAGCTGTTTTTT. Translated: CASSPRGMNTGELFF.

There are many counts of this clonotype. This rearrangement joins TRBV4-3 to TRBJ2-5, with D unresolved. The ends were cut back, 0 bases at V and 4 bases at J, with 9 bases in the middle. From germline, CDR1 is LGHNA and CDR2 YSLEER. The CDR3 loop spans 14 amino acids. The CDR3 DNA follows: TGCGCCAGCAGCCAAGACCGGATGCGAGAGACCCAGTACTTC. Its translation is CASSQDRMRETQYF.